The rows below give T cell receptor beta chains drawn from one sample of a study of identical twins. Using its own MiXCR run on the 5' RACE reads, TCRdb lists one record per CDR3 protein. Of about 900,000 distinct CDR3 sequences listed, 9% to 15% are singletons. These same records also appear under a second study, on yellow fever vaccine responses in identical twins.

Sample: PBMCs. All receptors come from a woman under 30 in good health. Each CDR3 is given with its conserved first and last residue. The order of the fields is clone size, V gene, D gene, J gene, CDR3 protein, CDR3 DNA. A D gene is named only where the DNA matches it firmly. The listing skips clone size in some rows; elsewhere it reads once, few, many or a size class.

size: few; V: TRBV3-1; D: NA; J: TRBJ1-5; CDR3: CASSQLGQPQHF; DNA: TGTGCCAGCAGCCAACTGGGCCAGCCCCAGCATTTT
size: many; V: TRBV27; D: NA; J: TRBJ1-1; CDR3: CASSLTGTMNTEAFF; DNA: TGTGCCAGCAGTTTAACCGGGACTATGAACACTGAAGCTTTCTTT
size: few; V: TRBV15; D: NA; J: TRBJ2-5; CDR3: CATSRVAAISNQETQYF; DNA: TGTGCCACCAGCAGAGTTGCGGCCATTTCAAACCAAGAGACCCAGTACTTC
size: few; V: TRBV10-2; D: NA; J: TRBJ1-2; CDR3: CASNTGLRGYTF; DNA: TGCGCCAGCAACACAGGGTTGAGGGGCTACACCTTC
size: few; V: TRBV20-1; D: NA; J: TRBJ2-2; CDR3: CSAQRNFPNGELFF; DNA: TGCAGTGCCCAGAGGAACTTCCCCAACGGGGAGCTGTTTTTT
size: NA; V: TRBV5-1; D: NA; J: TRBJ1-1; CDR3: CASTQVLDTEAFF; DNA: TGCGCCAGCACCCAGGTGTTAGACACTGAAGCTTTCTTT
size: few; V: TRBV7-8; D: NA; J: TRBJ2-5; CDR3: CASSRDPQGETQYF; DNA: TGTGCCAGCAGCCGGGACCCCCAGGGAGAGACCCAGTACTTC
size: NA; V: TRBV7-9; D: TRBD2; J: TRBJ2-5; CDR3: CASSLGPAGGVETQYF; DNA: TGTGCCAGCAGCTTAGGTCCAGCGGGAGGCGTGGAGACCCAGTACTTC
size: NA; V: TRBV7-9; D: TRBD2; J: TRBJ2-3; CDR3: CASSLVAGYGTDTQYF; DNA: TGTGCCAGCAGCTTAGTAGCGGGGTACGGCACAGATACGCAGTATTTT
size: many; V: TRBV20-1; D: NA; J: TRBJ2-5; CDR3: CSARDQQGGLETQYF; DNA: TGCAGTGCTAGAGATCAGCAGGGGGGGTTGGAGACCCAGTACTTC
size: many; V: TRBV7-9; D: NA; J: TRBJ2-1; CDR3: CASTPGSSYNEQFF; DNA: TGTGCCAGCACACCAGGTAGCTCCTACAATGAGCAGTTCTTC
size: few; V: TRBV28; D: TRBD2; J: TRBJ2-2; CDR3: CASSLGLAGDTGELFF; DNA: TGTGCCAGCAGTTTGGGACTAGCGGGAGACACCGGGGAGCTGTTTTTT
size: NA; V: TRBV2; D: NA; J: TRBJ2-1; CDR3: CASSVRRAGAYNEQFF; DNA: TGTGCCAGCAGTGTACGACGGGCCGGCGCCTACAATGAGCAGTTCTTC
size: NA; V: TRBV20-1; D: NA; J: TRBJ1-1; CDR3: CSAPEGGTPLEAFF; DNA: TGCAGTGCACCCGAGGGGGGGACACCATTAGAAGCTTTCTTT
size: NA; V: TRBV28; D: NA; J: TRBJ1-1; CDR3: CASRRSWPNTEAFF; DNA: TGTGCCAGCAGGCGATCTTGGCCGAACACTGAAGCTTTCTTT
size: NA; V: TRBV4-1; D: NA; J: TRBJ2-3; CDR3: CASSHPLLTGSADTQYF; DNA: TGCGCCAGCAGCCACCCTCTCCTTACAGGGAGTGCAGATACGCAGTATTTT
size: NA; V: TRBV12-3/TRBV12-4; D: NA; J: TRBJ2-3; CDR3: CASNRAREGGTDTQYF; DNA: TGTGCCAGCAACCGGGCGAGAGAGGGGGGCACAGATACGCAGTATTTT
size: NA; V: TRBV29-1; D: TRBD1; J: TRBJ1-2; CDR3: CSVEDFAGGYGYTF; DNA: TGCAGCGTTGAAGATTTTGCAGGGGGCTATGGCTACACCTTC
size: NA; V: TRBV5-5; D: TRBD1; J: TRBJ2-7; CDR3: CASSFGDRVYEQYF; DNA: TGTGCCAGCAGCTTTGGGGACAGGGTCTACGAGCAGTACTTC
size: NA; V: TRBV9; D: TRBD2; J: TRBJ2-1; CDR3: CASSVSGNHNNEQFF; DNA: TGTGCCAGCAGCGTTAGCGGGAATCATAACAATGAGCAGTTCTTC
size: few; V: TRBV7-2; D: NA; J: TRBJ2-1; CDR3: CASILGASSSYNEQFF; DNA: TGTGCCAGCATCCTCGGGGCTTCGAGCTCCTACAATGAGCAGTTCTTC
size: NA; V: TRBV4-1; D: NA; J: TRBJ2-1; CDR3: CASSQVPGTNNEQFF; DNA: TGCGCCAGCAGCCAAGTTCCGGGGACAAACAATGAGCAGTTCTTC
size: many; V: TRBV7-2; D: NA; J: TRBJ1-5; CDR3: CASSLSGAPGQPQHF; DNA: TGTGCCAGCAGCTTGTCAGGGGCCCCCGGCCAGCCCCAGCATTTT
size: many; V: TRBV11-2; D: TRBD2; J: TRBJ2-2; CDR3: CASSYGGGTGELFF; DNA: TGTGCCAGCAGCTACGGGGGGGGCACCGGGGAGCTGTTTTTT
size: few; V: TRBV12-3/TRBV12-4; D: TRBD2; J: TRBJ2-3; CDR3: CASSLRPAGGGTDTQYF; DNA: TGTGCCAGCAGTTTACGTCCAGCGGGAGGCGGCACAGATACGCAGTATTTT
size: NA; V: TRBV20-1; D: NA; J: TRBJ2-5; CDR3: CSARNENQETQYF; DNA: TGCAGTGCTAGGAATGAGAACCAAGAGACCCAGTACTTC
size: few; V: TRBV3-1; D: NA; J: TRBJ1-1; CDR3: CASSQVLGREAFF; DNA: TGTGCCAGCAGCCAAGTCCTGGGGCGTGAGGCTTTCTTT
size: few; V: TRBV3-1; D: NA; J: TRBJ2-3; CDR3: CASSQDFNTQYF; DNA: TGTGCCAGCAGCCAAGATTTTAATACGCAGTATTTT
size: NA; V: TRBV29-1; D: NA; J: TRBJ2-4; CDR3: CSVEDLGKGGAKNIQYF; DNA: TGCAGCGTTGAAGATTTAGGGAAAGGCGGAGCCAAAAACATTCAGTACTTC
size: NA; V: TRBV5-1; D: NA; J: TRBJ1-1; CDR3: CASSPIGGGTEAFF; DNA: TGCGCCAGCAGCCCAATAGGGGGAGGCACTGAAGCTTTCTTT
size: many; V: TRBV5-1; D: NA; J: TRBJ2-5; CDR3: CASSLGGQETQYF; DNA: TGTGCCAGCAGCTTGGGCGGACAAGAGACCCAGTACTTC
size: NA; V: TRBV9; D: NA; J: TRBJ2-2; CDR3: CASSAMGGITGELFF; DNA: TGTGCCAGCAGCGCGATGGGGGGCATTACCGGGGAGCTGTTTTTT